Listed below are T cell receptor beta chains from one sample, sequenced in a study of cytomegalovirus exposure and HLA in healthy donors. TCRdb's table, derived via immunoSEQ multiplex PCR, lists solely in-frame clones and lacks some. This sample has around 85,000 clones, with about four fifths found just once. The specimen was PBMCs. The origin of the receptors is a man aged 25 to 45 in good health and CMV-seronegative. CDR3s include the opening cysteine and the closing phenylalanine or tryptophan. The D gene is left open where the match is weak. Clone size is shown for a subset of rows, as once, few, many or a class of expanded clone.

NA	TRBV30	TRBD1	TRBJ1-5	TGTGCCTGGAGTGACAACAGGGGGCTTTTTCAGCCCCAGCATTTT	CAWSDNRGLFQPQHF
NA	TRBV2	NA	TRBJ1-2	TGTGCCAGCAGTGACAGGAACTATGGCTACACCTTC	CASSDRNYGYTF
NA	TRBV6-5	NA	TRBJ2-5	TGTGCCAGCAGTTACTCGAGGGTACTGGCAAAAGAGACCCAGTACTTC	CASSYSRVLAKETQYF
NA	TRBV4-1	NA	TRBJ1-2	TGCGCCAGCAGTCAAACACGGACAGACGGCTACACCTTC	CASSQTRTDGYTF
NA	TRBV10-2	NA	TRBJ1-5	TGCGCCAGCAGTGAGTCGCGGGGTCAGCCCCAGCATTTT	CASSESRGQPQHF
NA	TRBV19	NA	TRBJ1-1	TGTGCCAGTAGTATTGGGGGGATGCTCGCTACTGAAGCTTTCTTT	CASSIGGMLATEAFF
NA	TRBV4-1	TRBD1	TRBJ1-2	TGCGCCAGCAGCCAAGTTCTACAGGGGGCGGACTATGGCTACACCTTC	CASSQVLQGADYGYTF
once	TRBV9	TRBD1	TRBJ1-2	TGTGCCAGCAGCGTAGGGGACAGGGCCTTCTATGGCTACACCTTC	CASSVGDRAFYGYTF
NA	TRBV6-6	TRBD2	TRBJ2-7	TGTGCCAGCAGTTACCTGGGGGGGGACGAGCAGTACTTC	CASSYLGGDEQYF
NA	TRBV2	NA	TRBJ2-7	TGTGCCAGCAGACGAGCAGGGGCTAGGTTGTACGAGCAGTACTTC	CASRRAGARLYEQYF
NA	TRBV5-1	NA	TRBJ2-7	TGCGCCAGCAGCTTGGGATGGGGGGCCTACGAGCAGTACTTC	CASSLGWGAYEQYF
NA	TRBV11-3	NA	TRBJ2-1	TGTGCCAGCAGCTGGGCCGCGGGTACGGACAATGAGCAGTTCTTC	CASSWAAGTDNEQFF
NA	TRBV29-1	NA	TRBJ1-1	TGCAGCGTTGACAGGGGAACTGAAGCTTTCTTT	CSVDRGTEAFF
NA	TRBV5-4	TRBD2	TRBJ2-3	TGTGCCAGCGGGGGTAGCGGGGGGGCCAGGGGCGGGGCAGATACGCAGTATTTT	CASGGSGGARGGADTQYF
NA	TRBV6-5	NA	TRBJ1-5	TGTGCCAGCAGTTACTCTCCCGAAGGGGGGCCCCAGCATTTT	CASSYSPEGGPQHF
NA	TRBV19	NA	TRBJ1-5	TGTGCCAGTAGTATGAGGTCGGCGAGGGGCAATCAGCCCCAGCATTTT	CASSMRSARGNQPQHF
NA	TRBV21-1	NA	TRBJ1-3	TGTGCCAGCAGCAAAGTGGGGGGACAGCTTAGCTCTGGAAACACCATATATTTT	CASSKVGGQLSSGNTIYF
NA	TRBV10-3	TRBD2	TRBJ2-7	TGTGCCATCAGGACTAGCGGGAGTCAACGGAGCTCCTACGAGCAGTACTTC	CAIRTSGSQRSSYEQYF
NA	TRBV6-4	NA	TRBJ2-1	TGTGCCAGCAGTGCGGGACTAGGGGGCGATGAGCAGTTCTTC	CASSAGLGGDEQFF
NA	TRBV4-2	NA	TRBJ1-1	TGTGCCAGCAGCTTGGACAGCTTTAGCACTGAAGCTTTCTTT	CASSLDSFSTEAFF
NA	TRBV6-5	NA	TRBJ1-1	TGTGCCAGCAGTTACTCACCGGGTGGTGTCACTGAAGCTTTCTTT	CASSYSPGGVTEAFF
NA	TRBV2	NA	TRBJ2-1	TGTGCCAGCAGTGAAAGGTGGCTAGCTGTTGGTTCCTACAATGAGCAGTTCTTC	CASSERWLAVGSYNEQFF
NA	TRBV19	NA	TRBJ1-1	TGTGCCAGTAGCAGGGATCCCACTGAAGCTTTCTTT	CASSRDPTEAFF
NA	TRBV5-4	NA	TRBJ2-3	TGTGCCAGCAGCTTGAGCGGGTCAGATACGCAGTATTTT	CASSLSGSDTQYF
NA	TRBV6-1	TRBD1	TRBJ1-5	TGTGCCAGCAGTGAAAACAGGGGCCCTAATCAGCCCCAGCATTTT	CASSENRGPNQPQHF
NA	TRBV14	NA	TRBJ1-1	TGTGCCAGCAGCCAGCTAGCCACTGAAGCTTTCTTT	CASSQLATEAFF
few	TRBV4-3	NA	TRBJ1-4	TGCGCCAGCAGCCAAGATAGAGTAACTGAAAAACTGTTTTTT	CASSQDRVTEKLFF
NA	TRBV29-1	TRBD1	TRBJ1-5	TGCAGCGTCCCAGGACAGGGGGCCGGTCAGCCCCAGCATTTT	CSVPGQGAGQPQHF
once	TRBV7-9	NA	TRBJ1-1	TGTGCCAGCAGCCTCCTCGGGGGGCTCGAAGCTTTCTTT	CASSLLGGLEAFF
NA	TRBV13	NA	TRBJ2-2	TGTGCCAGCAGCTTAGGTGACCGTGGACAGACCCACACCGGGGAGCTGTTTTTT	CASSLGDRGQTHTGELFF
NA	TRBV27	TRBD2	TRBJ2-3	TGTGCCAGCAGTCTCCGAACTAGCGGGGGGGTGGATACGCAGTATTTT	CASSLRTSGGVDTQYF
NA	TRBV5-1	TRBD1	TRBJ1-1	TGCGCCAGCAGCTTGGGAAGGGGGCATAAATTCCCTGAAGCTTTCTTT	CASSLGRGHKFPEAFF
few	TRBV4-2	NA	TRBJ1-1	TGTGCCAGCAGCCAATTGGCACCCGCTGAAGCTTTCTTT	CASSQLAPAEAFF
NA	TRBV6-5	NA	TRBJ1-5	TGTGCCAGCAGAGGAGGGGGCAATCAGCCCCAGCATTTT	CASRGGGNQPQHF
few	TRBV6-1	TRBD2	TRBJ2-1	TGTGCCAGCAGTGGACTAGCGGCAAGCTCCTACAATGAGCAGTTCTTC	CASSGLAASSYNEQFF
NA	TRBV5-6	TRBD1	TRBJ1-4	TGTGCCAGCAGCTCCGCCTTCGACAGGGGGCTAACTAATGAAAAACTGTTTTTT	CASSSAFDRGLTNEKLFF
once	TRBV5-4	NA	TRBJ2-7	TGTGCCAGCAGCTTGTTGGGGGCTGGCAACGAGCAGTACTTC	CASSLLGAGNEQYF
NA	TRBV10-2	TRBD1	TRBJ1-5	TGCGCCAGCAGCGGGACAGGAGATCAGCCCCAGCATTTT	CASSGTGDQPQHF
NA	TRBV27	NA	TRBJ1-2	TGTGCCAGCAGTTTATCTTCGTACAGGGTGAATGGCTACACCTTC	CASSLSSYRVNGYTF
NA	TRBV10-2	TRBD1	TRBJ1-2	TGCGCCAGCAGTGAGATCAGGGGGCTGGCCTATGGCTACACCTTC	CASSEIRGLAYGYTF
NA	TRBV21-1	NA	TRBJ2-5	TGTGCCAGCAGGAACTATCCCCGGGACAGGAGTAACCTACAAGAGACCCAGTACTTC	CASRNYPRDRSNLQETQYF
NA	TRBV11-2	NA	TRBJ2-2	TGTGCCAGCATCAGGCAGCAGACGTTAAACACCGGGGAGCTGTTTTTT	CASIRQQTLNTGELFF
few	TRBV4-2	TRBD1	TRBJ1-4	TGTGCCAGCAGCCCTCACGACAGGGGTGCAACTAATGAAAAACTGTTTTTT	CASSPHDRGATNEKLFF
NA	TRBV6-1	NA	TRBJ1-1	TGTGCCAGCAGTAAAGGAGAGAGGACTGAAGCTTTCTTT	CASSKGERTEAFF
NA	TRBV29-1	TRBD1	TRBJ1-4	TGCAGCGTCAATGACAGGGATGAAAAACTGTTTTTT	CSVNDRDEKLFF
NA	TRBV10-3	NA	TRBJ2-7	TGTGCCATCAGTGAGGCCCGGGAGCAGTACTTC	CAISEAREQYF
once	TRBV7-9	NA	TRBJ2-6	TGTGCCAGCAGCTTATGGGGGCGGACCTCTGGGGCCAACGTCCTGACTTTC	CASSLWGRTSGANVLTF
NA	TRBV18	NA	TRBJ2-7	TGTGCCAGCTCACCACCCCATGGGCAATGGTACGAGCAGTACTTC	CASSPPHGQWYEQYF
NA	TRBV28	TRBD1	TRBJ1-2	TGTGCCAGCAGTTCGATCGGACAGGGCAATGGCTACACCTTC	CASSSIGQGNGYTF
few	TRBV30	TRBD2	TRBJ2-3	TGTGCCTGGAGTGTACAAGCGGGAGTTCTAGATACGCAGTATTTT	CAWSVQAGVLDTQYF
NA	TRBV28	NA	TRBJ1-5	TGTGCCAGCAGACGGAACGGGAGCAATCAGCCCCAGCATTTT	CASRRNGSNQPQHF
NA	TRBV9	NA	TRBJ2-7	TGTGCCAGCAGCGCTTCGGGACAATCCTACGAGCAGTACTTC	CASSASGQSYEQYF
NA	TRBV18	NA	TRBJ1-4	TGTGCCAGCTCGAACCTAGGTGAAAAACTGTTTTTT	CASSNLGEKLFF
NA	TRBV5-4	TRBD2	TRBJ2-1	TGTGCCAGCAGCCCGACTAGCGGGGAACACAATGAGCAGTTCTTC	CASSPTSGEHNEQFF
few	TRBV7-9	TRBD1	TRBJ1-1	TGTGCCAGCAGCATCCGGGACAGTGACACTGAAGCTTTCTTT	CASSIRDSDTEAFF